This T cell receptor beta chain was sequenced during a study of PD-1 blockade in classical Hodgkin lymphoma. Study in general: Intravenous delivery of nivolumab at 3 mg/kg to patients occurred every 2 weeks.

As to this clone: Its antigen is not known.

With no exception, relapse followed autologous stem cell transplantation in all patients, and brentuximab vedotin exposure varied. Study-level findings and limits: Newly diagnosed patients had diversity similar to the baseline diversity of complete responders.

The repertoire was sequenced with immunoSEQ multiplex PCR; TCRdb's copy has only in-frame clones and lacks some. Seen here are some 96,000 clones, approximately 80% observed once, and the top ten hold 12%. The TCR sequence derives from a human donor with classical Hodgkin lymphoma. Sequenced material: peripheral blood mononuclear cells (PBMCs), taken at baseline.

The DNA for the CDR3 is TGCGCCAGCAGCCGACAGGGACAGGGTATAAACGAGCAGTACTTC. It codes for CASSRQGQGINEQYF. This chain uses TRBV5-1 with TRBJ2-7; 9 bases are shared with TRBD1. The CDR3 sequence is 15 residues long. With V trimmed by 4 bases and J by 5 bases, 10 bases remained unmatched. CDR1 SGHRS and CDR2 YFSETQ come from the germline V gene.